Shown below are 23 T cell receptor beta chains from a single sample sequenced in a study of CD8+CD57+ T cells in acquired aplastic anemia (dated by TCRdb to the late 2010s). The listed sequencing device is Illumina HiSeq 2000. Genomic DNA served as template for TCR beta VDJ combination and CDR3 sequence profiling. Clones were called with MiXCR by TCRdb after fastp trimmed the public reads at Q25, and only in-frame beta chains were retained. For every CDR3 protein sequence, its rows merge into one entry that carries the most common genes and DNA. The sample yields around 250,000 distinct CDR3 sequences; 45% to 65% were counted once. Jointly, the top ten make up 8% of the sample. The sample taken for sequencing was sorted CD4+, CD8+, or CD8+CD57+ T cells (not recorded which) from PBMCs. These receptors all stem from a human donor with severe aplastic anemia or a healthy control (not recorded which).

This clonotype was recorded a few times. A much larger clone is a single base away; this may be a read error. The genes are TRBV5-6 and TRBJ1-4; TRBD1 matches at 7 bases. There are 15 residues in the CDR3. Germline loops: CDR1 SGHDT, CDR2 YYEEEE. The CDR3 bases are TGTGCCAGCAGCGGGGGGACAGCCCTTAATGAAAAACCGTTTTTT. This encodes CASSGGTALNEKPFF.

This clonotype was picked up many times. The genes are TRBV3-1 and TRBJ2-5; TRBD2 agrees at 8 bases. The germline V gene encodes CDR1 LGHDT and CDR2 YNNKEL (reference sequence). This CDR3 spans 14 amino acids. V dropped 4 bases and J dropped 3; count of bases not matched to a gene: 4. The CDR3: CASSLRGGKETQYF. The CDR3 DNA reads TGTGCCAGCAGCCTTCGGGGGGGCAAAGAGACCCAGTACTTC.

The CDR3 DNA is TGTGCCATCAGTGAGTTAACAGGGTCCGTTTCTAACTATGGCTACACCTTC. This translates into CAISELTGSVSNYGYTF. V gene TRBV10-3 combines with J gene TRBJ1-2, with a tentative D call TRBD1 (6 bases). Germline CDR1 and CDR2: ENHRY and SYGVKD. This CDR3 region has 17 residues. V lost 1 base and J 0 bases, leaving 15 bases between the germline ends.

CDR3 nucleotides: TGCAGTGCTAGAGATGAGGGACAGGGTCCCTACGAGCAGTACTTC. Translated, it gives CSARDEGQGPYEQYF. The chain has TRBV20-1 and TRBJ2-7; 9 bases fit TRBD1. Germline V gene sequence: CDR1 DFQATT, CDR2 SNEGSKA (reference sequence). The trim removed 0 bases at V and 2 bases at J, leaving 5 bases unmatched. The CDR3 consists of 15 residues.

This clonotype was seen more than once but under ten times. This clone may be a read error of a much larger clone one base away. This chain links TRBV12-3 or TRBV12-4 with TRBJ2-7, with D possibly matching TRBD2 (7 bases). Trimming took 5 bases from V and 7 from J, leaving 15 bases between them. The CDR3 runs 13 residues. The CDR3 coding sequence is TGTGCCAGCAGTCTTTTCAGGGGAGGGGAGCAGTACTTC. This codes for CASSLFRGGEQYF.

This clonotype showed up just a few times. The V call is TRBV20-1, the J call TRBJ1-6; maybe TRBD1 (6 bases). The CDR3 runs to 13 residues. Trimming pared 3 bases from V and 6 bases from J, leaving 9 bases between. Germline lookup yields CDR1 DFQATT and CDR2 SNEGSKA (reference sequence). CDR3 sequence (DNA): TGCAGTGCTAGGGAACAGGGTAATTCACCCCTCCACTTT. This gives the protein CSAREQGNSPLHF.

This clonotype was seen repeatedly, ten times or more. The V call is TRBV12-3 or TRBV12-4, the J call TRBJ2-1, with TRBD1 matching 11 bases. This CDR3 has 17 amino acids. Losses at the gene ends were 2 bases for V and 2 bases for J; bases not matched to a gene: 5. CDR3 loop: CASSLWTGGQTYNEQFF. The CDR3, as DNA: TGTGCCAGCAGTTTATGGACAGGGGGCCAGACCTACAATGAGCAGTTCTTC.

The chain couples TRBV4-3 to TRBJ2-3; 8 bases agree with TRBD1. Germline-derived CDR1 and CDR2 are LGHNA and YSLEER. This CDR3 region has 20 residues. V was clipped by 1 base and J by 6 bases; unmatched bases: 21. CDR3 loop: CASSQAHSQGGSLSRDTQYF. CDR3 sequence (DNA): TGCGCCAGCAGCCAAGCCCATTCACAGGGGGGAAGCTTAAGCCGGGATACGCAGTATTTT.

A single count supports this clonotype. This chain links TRBV20-1 with TRBJ2-1; 11 positions match TRBD2. The CDR3 loop spans 16 amino acids. Germline V gene lookup returns CDR1 DFQATT and CDR2 SNEGSKA (reference sequence). J was trimmed by 4 bases and V by 0 bases; bases with no gene match: 5. The CDR3: CSARDFGTSGYNEQFF. The CDR3 nucleotides read TGCAGTGCTAGAGATTTTGGGACTAGCGGATACAATGAGCAGTTCTTC.

The chain links TRBV5-4 to TRBJ2-6; D is undetermined. Trimming cost V 4 bases and J 0 bases, with 11 bases left between them. The CDR3 is made up of 16 amino acids. Looked up from germline, CDR1 is SGHNT and CDR2 is YYREEE (reference sequence). DNA of the CDR3: TGTGCCAGCAGCGCAAGTACGAGCTCTGGGGCCAACGTCCTGACTTTC. It codes for CASSASTSSGANVLTF.

In its sample, this clonotype was seen a few times. This sequence joins TRBV4-3 and TRBJ1-6; D may be TRBD1 (5 bases). CDR1 is LGHNA, CDR2 YSLEER, per germline. V gave up 1 base and J gave up 8 bases, with 12 bases separating them. The CDR3 spans 15 residues. CDR3 sequence (DNA): TGCGCCAGCAGCCAAGCATCCGGGGGAGATTCACCCCTCCACTTT. Encoded protein: CASSQASGGDSPLHF.

This clonotype was detected only a few times. The chain is built from TRBV27 and TRBJ2-7; 7 nucleotides line up with TRBD1. This CDR3 comprises 15 residues. The V segment lost 4 bases and the J segment 5 bases; nucleotides outside the gene matches: 11. CDR1 is MNHEY, CDR2 SMNVEV, per germline (reference sequence). DNA of the CDR3: TGTGCCAGCAGTTCTCGCGGACAGGATGGCCACGAGCAGTACTTC. Its translation is CASSSRGQDGHEQYF.

This clonotype was seen many times. At one end the junction does not follow the germline gene, possibly because of a read error. This chain joins TRBV9 and TRBJ1-1; the D is unclear. Germline CDR1 and CDR2: SGDLS and YYNGEE. The CDR3 runs to 12 residues. CDR3 in DNA: TGTGCCAACAGCGTAGGAAGCGGTGAAGCTTTCTTT. It yields the protein CANSVGSGEAFF.

This clonotype was counted at least ten times. This chain connects TRBV12-3 or TRBV12-4 to TRBJ1-5, with D unclear. V shed 6 bases and J shed 3 bases, with 12 bases lying between them. This CDR3 region has 14 residues. CDR3 amino acids: CASSRWGFNQPQHF. CDR3 DNA sequence: TGTGCCAGCAGCCGTTGGGGTTTCAATCAGCCCCAGCATTTT.

The rearrangement uses TRBV6-1 and TRBJ1-2; no reliable D call. Trimming removed 0 bases from V and 4 bases from J, with 21 bases in between. The CDR3 is 18 amino acids. Germline assignment: CDR1 MNHNS and CDR2 SASEGT. CDR3 in DNA: TGTGCCAGCAGTGAAGCGCTCAATGGAGGGAGCACCGCCTATGGCTACACCTTC. It codes for CASSEALNGGSTAYGYTF.

CDR3 region: CAITRRPTGNTIYF. As DNA, the CDR3 is TGTGCCATCACCCGTAGACCGACTGGAAACACCATATATTTT. V and J are TRBV10-3 and TRBJ1-3; no clear D gene. CDR3 length equals 14 residues. In germline, CDR1 is ENHRY, CDR2 SYGVKD. V lost 7 bases and J lost 2, with 12 bases in between.

The rearrangement joins TRBV5-1 to TRBJ2-7; 7 positions agree with TRBD1. There are 14 residues in the CDR3. With V trimmed by 4 bases and J by 2 bases, 6 bases remained unmatched. CDR1 and CDR2 from the germline V gene are SGHRS and YFSETQ. The CDR3 loop is CASSLTTGAYEQYF. The DNA for the CDR3 is TGCGCCAGCAGCCTCACTACAGGGGCCTACGAGCAGTACTTC. The complete variable domain, with remaining parts taken from reference TRBV5-1 and TRBJ2-7, reads KAGVTQTPRYLIKTRGQQVTLSCSPISGHRSVSWYQQTPGQGLQFLFEYFSETQRNKGNFPGRFSGRQFSNSRSEMNVSTLELGDSALYLCASSLTTGAYEQYFGPGTRLTVT.

The table lists this clonotype with many counts. This sequence joins TRBV19 and TRBJ1-1; tentative D call: TRBD1 (5 bases). Germline CDR1 reads LNHDA; CDR2 reads SQIVND (reference sequence). The V gene lost 5 bases and the J gene lost 4 bases, with 14 bases spanning the gap. The CDR3 consists of 14 residues. The CDR3 nucleotides read TGTGCCAGTAGTTATGGGGGGAGTAGCACTGAAGCTTTCTTT. This translates into CASSYGGSSTEAFF.

This clonotype was observed a few times. This chain connects TRBV27 to TRBJ2-7; D is possibly TRBD1 (6 bases). In germline, CDR1 is MNHEY, CDR2 SMNVEV (reference sequence). The V gene lost 6 bases and the J gene lost 5 bases, with 17 bases spanning the gap. The CDR3 extends over 14 amino acids. CDR3 protein: CASSNLNRVHEQYF. CDR3 DNA sequence: TGTGCCAGCAGCAACCTTAACAGGGTTCACGAGCAGTACTTC.

This clonotype was seen a handful of times. The chain employs TRBV3-1 and TRBJ1-1, with 8 bases that match TRBD1. The junction had 6 bases not matched to a gene; V was cut back by 2 bases and J by 7 bases. Germline V lookup: CDR1 LGHDT, CDR2 YNNKEL (reference sequence). This CDR3 comprises 14 residues. This CDR3 is CASSQFGTGDEAFF. For the CDR3, the DNA is TGTGCCAGCAGCCAATTCGGGACAGGCGATGAAGCTTTCTTT.

This clonotype was seen only a few times. The rearrangement joins TRBV19 to TRBJ2-5, with 9 bases that match TRBD2. J gave up 4 bases and V 3 bases, and 6 bases lay outside the gene matches. This CDR3 contains 15 residues. In germline, CDR1 is LNHDA, CDR2 SQIVND (reference sequence). The CDR3 DNA is TGTGCCAGTAGTATCGTAGCGGGAGTTCGAGAGACCCAGTACTTC. This sequence encodes CASSIVAGVRETQYF.

This clonotype was picked up one time. This chain connects TRBV5-1 to TRBJ1-1, with D tentatively TRBD1 (5 bases). The ends were cut back, 4 bases at V and 1 base at J, with 11 bases in the middle. Germline CDR1 SGHRS, CDR2 YFSETQ. The CDR3 spans 14 residues. CDR3 coding DNA: TGCGCCAGCAGCGAAACTCAGGGGAACACTGAAGCTTTCTTT. Protein: CASSETQGNTEAFF.

The CDR3 region is CAISEPSGATDTQYF. The CDR3 nucleotides are TGTGCCATCAGTGAGCCCTCCGGAGCCACAGATACGCAGTATTTT. The chain recombines TRBV10-3 with TRBJ2-3; D call uncertain. Germline V lookup: CDR1 ENHRY, CDR2 SYGVKD. The CDR3 has 15 residues. V lost 2 bases and J 2 bases, leaving 11 bases between the germline ends.